These T cell receptor beta chains were read from a single sample in a study of T-cell reconstitution after alpha-beta-depleted transplantation in children. TCRdb independently ran MiXCR on the PCR reads; one entry per CDR3 protein. Here the sample spans 200,000 to 250,000 distinct CDR3 sequences, around 7% being singletons. The sample here was PBMCs, taken before TCRalphabeta/CD19-depleted stem cell transplant. These receptors came from a boy aged 2 to 10 with acute lymphoblastic leukemia, due to receive a stem cell transplant. CDR3s include the opening cysteine and the closing phenylalanine or tryptophan. A D gene is named only where the DNA matches it firmly. Clone size is not always given. Where it is, it says once, few, many or a class for expanded clones.

clone_size j_call d_call v_call cdr3_nt cdr3_aa
few TRBJ2-4 - TRBV2 TGTGCCAGCAGTCACGAAAACATTCAGTACTTC CASSHENIQYF
few TRBJ2-7 - TRBV6-2/TRBV6-3 TGTGCCAGCAGTCCGCGGAGAAGCGGCGAGCAGTACTTC CASSPRRSGEQYF
many TRBJ2-3 TRBD2 TRBV12-3/TRBV12-4 TGTGCCAGCAAACTAGCGGGGCCCCCCACAGATACGCAGTATTTT CASKLAGPPTDTQYF
many TRBJ1-2 - TRBV5-1 TGCGCCAGCAGCCTGAGGGGACCCCGCTATGGCTACACCTTC CASSLRGPRYGYTF
- TRBJ2-7 - TRBV18 TGTGCCAGCTCACCTAACCCCCCCAAGCAGTACTTC CASSPNPPKQYF
many TRBJ1-2 - TRBV20-1 TGCAGTCCACCGGATGGCTACACCTTC CSPPDGYTF
many TRBJ2-2 - TRBV20-1 TGCAGTGCTAGAAGGGGCAGGGTTGACGGGGAGCTGTTTTTT CSARRGRVDGELFF
few TRBJ1-1 - TRBV7-9 TGTGCCAGCAGCTTAGTGCAGGTTCAGAACACTGAAGCTTTCTTT CASSLVQVQNTEAFF
- TRBJ2-2 TRBD2 TRBV4-2 TGTGCCAGCAGCCGGCAGCAACTAGCGGAGGGCACCGGGGAGCTGTTTTTT CASSRQQLAEGTGELFF
many TRBJ2-1 - TRBV29-1 TGCAGCGTTGAAGATCCCGAGGGAGGTGAGCAGTTCTTC CSVEDPEGGEQFF
many TRBJ2-7 TRBD1 TRBV7-2 TGTGCCAGCAGCCCCACAGGGGTAGGATACGAGCAGTACTTC CASSPTGVGYEQYF
- TRBJ2-5 - TRBV5-4 TGTGCCAGCAGCTCGGCCGTAGGGGGACGACAAGAGACCCAGTACTTC CASSSAVGGRQETQYF
few TRBJ1-2 - TRBV6-5 TGTGCCAGCAGTTACGATAGGGCAGGATATGGCTACACCTTC CASSYDRAGYGYTF
many TRBJ2-1 TRBD1 TRBV4-3 TGCGCCAGCAGCCAAGACGACAGGGGGTCCTACAATGAGCAGTTCTTC CASSQDDRGSYNEQFF
many TRBJ2-3 - TRBV7-2 TGTGCCAGCAGCCTAGATGGGTCCAGCACAGATACGCAGTATTTT CASSLDGSSTDTQYF
- TRBJ2-4 - TRBV6-2/TRBV6-3 TGTGCCAGCAGCCGCGACGGGGAGAGGGACATTCAGTACTTC CASSRDGERDIQYF
- TRBJ1-2 - TRBV11-1 TGTGCCAGCAGCTTAGCTTCCAGGGGTGATGTTAACTATGGCTACACCTTC CASSLASRGDVNYGYTF
many TRBJ2-3 TRBD2 TRBV11-3 TGTGCCAGCAGCTCCCCGAGACCGACCTCTAGCGGGGGGACAGATACGCAGTATTTT CASSSPRPTSSGGTDTQYF
many TRBJ1-1 - TRBV3-1 TGTGCCAGCAGCCGTTGGCATCATACTGAAGCTTTCTTT CASSRWHHTEAFF
many TRBJ1-1 TRBD1 TRBV5-1 TGCGCCAGCAGCCGGAAGGACAGGTTGTACACTGAAGCTTTCTTT CASSRKDRLYTEAFF
many TRBJ2-5 - TRBV20-1 TGCAGTGCTAGCGGCAACCAAGAGACCCAGTACTTC CSASGNQETQYF
- TRBJ1-3 - TRBV6-1 TGTGCCAGCGGTGCAAGGCGCCGAAGCTCTGGAAACACCATATATTTT CASGARRRSSGNTIYF
many TRBJ2-3 - TRBV10-1 TGCGCCAGCAGTAGAGGACAGGCAGTGGCGGGAGAGAACACAGATACGCAGTATTTT CASSRGQAVAGENTDTQYF
- TRBJ2-1 TRBD1 TRBV28 TGTGCCAGCAGTTTTTCCGGACAGGGGTTTGAGCAGTTCTTC CASSFSGQGFEQFF
many TRBJ2-7 TRBD2 TRBV20-1 TGCAGTGCTGTTCCTAGCGGGAGTAGGTCCTACGAGCAGTACTTC CSAVPSGSRSYEQYF
few TRBJ1-2 - TRBV6-5 TGTGCCAGCAGTTACGGAACAGTATCTAACTATGGCTACACCTTC CASSYGTVSNYGYTF
many TRBJ2-7 TRBD2 TRBV11-2 TGTGCCAGCAGCCCAGTAAGTCGGCGGGGGACCTACGAGCAGTACTTC CASSPVSRRGTYEQYF
many TRBJ2-4 - TRBV7-8 TGTGCCAGCAGCTTCTGGGGCGGTCTAGCCAAAAACATTCAGTACTTC CASSFWGGLAKNIQYF
- TRBJ2-7 - TRBV3-1 TGTGCCAGCAGCCAAGATCACAAGTCCTACGAGCAGTACTTC CASSQDHKSYEQYF
many TRBJ2-7 - TRBV5-1 TGCGCCAGCAGCTTAATGGCCCCCAGCCCGTACGAGCAGTACTTC CASSLMAPSPYEQYF
many TRBJ2-2 - TRBV10-2 TGCGCCAGCAGTGACGGCTTGTACACCGGGGAGCTGTTTTTT CASSDGLYTGELFF
many TRBJ2-6 - TRBV7-9 TGTGCCAGCAGCTTTGGTGGGGCTGGGGCCAACGTCCTGACTTTC CASSFGGAGANVLTF
- TRBJ1-2 - TRBV9 TGTGCCAGCAGCGCCCTAGGGTATGGCTACACCTTC CASSALGYGYTF
many TRBJ2-7 TRBD2 TRBV7-9 TGTGCCAGCAACTTAGCGGGGGATGGCGAGCAGTACTTC CASNLAGDGEQYF
few TRBJ1-2 - TRBV28 TGTGCCAGCAGTGTATCAGGCTATGGCTACACCTTC CASSVSGYGYTF
few TRBJ2-3 TRBD1 TRBV12-3/TRBV12-4 TGTGCCAGCAGTCCCTTAACAGGGGGAGCGCAGTATTTT CASSPLTGGAQYF
many TRBJ2-1 - TRBV15 TGTGCCACCAGCAGAGGCCAGTACAATGAGCAGTTCTTC CATSRGQYNEQFF
once TRBJ1-1 - TRBV30 TGTGCCTGGATAAATAGGGTGAACACTGAAGCTTTCTTT CAWINRVNTEAFF